A selection of T cell receptor beta chains follows, all from one sample in a study of shared clonotypes between healthy human individuals. Libraries were prepared by immunoSEQ multiplex PCR; TCRdb keeps only in-frame clonotypes and omits some of them. The data show fewer than 850,000 clones, about 78% seen once. The sample was memory CD4+ T cells sorted from blood. The receptors originated from a woman aged 30 to 39 in good health. Both conserved end residues are part of each CDR3. Fields, in order: V gene, J gene, CDR3 protein.

TRBV11-2	TRBJ2-1	CASSPLLAGGYNEQFF
TRBV28	.	CASMGLYEQYF
TRBV30	TRBJ1-1	CAWSSGRENTEAFF
TRBV30	TRBJ1-1	CAWSVIGGTTEAFF
TRBV19	TRBJ2-5	CASSWQGGETQYF
TRBV5-6	TRBJ1-1	CASSYGWDGTEAFF
TRBV10-3	TRBJ1-1	CAISLNPGATEAFF
TRBV9	TRBJ2-1	CASSVVLAGGSGEQFF
TRBV19	TRBJ2-7	CASSTGTGVYEQYF
TRBV29-1	TRBJ2-6	CSVGDRGAGGANVLTF
TRBV18	TRBJ2-7	CASSPGPSYEQYF
TRBV19	TRBJ1-2	CASIPQGMSGYTF
TRBV25-1	TRBJ2-3	CASMTGVSSTDTQYF
TRBV5-6	TRBJ1-5	CASSRNDRDNQPQHF
TRBV6-5	TRBJ2-7	CASSFATSPPTEQYF
TRBV25-1	TRBJ2-7	CASSEPGGPNHYEQYF
TRBV19	TRBJ1-3	CASNPDRVGNTIYF
TRBV6-5	TRBJ2-2	CASSFGRANTGELFF
TRBV11-3	TRBJ2-2	CASSPPRLTGELFF
TRBV7-2	TRBJ2-7	CASSPQEEGEQYF
TRBV28	TRBJ1-2	CASRPPFRKGYGYTF
TRBV9	TRBJ1-1	CASREGQGDRDTEAFF
TRBV13	TRBJ2-1	CASSPRTSLANEQFF
TRBV15	TRBJ2-7	CATSKFHLLTGTGNYEQYF
TRBV7-9	TRBJ1-2	CASSLKSGTGAFTF
TRBV29-1	TRBJ2-7	CSVELVTGGEQYF
TRBV7-6	TRBJ1-2	CASSPQWGSGYGYTF
TRBV5-6	TRBJ1-1	CASSSKTGWNTEAFF